The 2 T cell receptor beta chains below all came from one sample that was sequenced in a study of sequential checkpoint blockade in melanoma. As to treatment: randomized to nivolumab then ipilimumab (arm A) or the reverse (arm B). Produced via immunoSEQ multiplex PCR; TCRdb's table is partial and in-frame only. This table holds 25,000 to 30,000 clones, roughly four fifths found once. The sequencing used CD8+ T cells sorted from blood (inferred from file names), collected from a patient given nivolumab and ipilimumab in sequence. Receptors were obtained from a human donor with melanoma.

The chain is built from TRBV21-1 and TRBJ2-2; whether TRBD2, the table's D call, matches the DNA was not checked. TRBV21-1 is marked as a pseudogene. CDR3 length: 19 amino acids. The CDR3 reads CASSKENPSGGTNTGELFF. The CDR3 DNA reads as TGTGCCAGCAGCAAAGAGAACCCATCCGGCGGAACGAACACCGGGGAGCTGTTTTTT.

The chain carries TRBV9 and TRBJ2-1; TRBD2 matches at 16 bases. The CDR3 consists of 16 residues. Unmatched junction bases numbered 6, after V lost 4 bases and J lost 8 bases. The germline V gene encodes CDR1 SGDLS and CDR2 YYNGEE. This chain's CDR3 is CASSFAGTSGGDEQFF. The CDR3 coding sequence is TGTGCCAGCAGCTTTGCCGGGACTAGCGGGGGGGATGAGCAGTTCTTC.